These 21 T cell receptor beta chains were all obtained from the same sample, sequenced in a study of OX40 agonist ivuxolimab in advanced cancers. Here immunoSEQ multiplex PCR was the method, and the copy in TCRdb shows in-frame clones only, minus some. The data contain around 80,000 clones, approximately 85% of them singletons. This specimen consisted of CD4+ or CD8+ T cells sorted from blood, obtained in a trial of the OX40 agonist ivuxolimab. The receptor source for this set is an adult with an advanced solid tumor such as melanoma, head and neck, liver or kidney cancer.

This clone turned up a few times. J is TRBJ1-6 and V is TRBV5-1; weak D call: TRBD1 (5 bases). V was pared by 0 bases and J by 10 bases, with 11 bases between. This CDR3 is built from 14 residues. From germline, CDR1 is SGHRS and CDR2 YFSETQ. The CDR3 is CASSLEDQGSPLHF. The DNA of the CDR3 is TGCGCCAGCAGCTTGGAGGATCAGGGCTCACCCCTCCACTTT. The entire variable domain, with the rest obtained from reference TRBV5-1 and TRBJ1-6, is as follows: KAGVTQTPRYLIKTRGQQVTLSCSPISGHRSVSWYQQTPGQGLQFLFEYFSETQRNKGNFPGRFSGRQFSNSRSEMNVSTLELGDSALYLCASSLEDQGSPLHFGNGTRLTVT.

This clone came up a few times. The genes are TRBV7-8 and TRBJ1-3; TRBD1 agrees at 8 bases. Per germline, CDR1 SGHVS and CDR2 FQNEAQ. The CDR3 totals 17 residues. The V segment lost 3 bases and the J segment 0 bases; nucleotides outside the gene matches: 7. DNA for the CDR3: TGTGCCAGCAGCTTTCGGACAGGGATCATCTCTGGAAACACCATATATTTT. Translating gives CASSFRTGIISGNTIYF.

The rearrangement links TRBV11-2 to TRBJ2-3; 7 bases are shared with TRBD2. Per germline, CDR1 SGHAT and CDR2 FQNNGV. The CDR3 is made up of 12 amino acids. Trimming took 5 bases from V and 5 from J; bases not matched to a gene: 1. The CDR3 sequence: CASSPSGDTQYF. CDR3 nucleotide sequence: TGTGCCAGCAGCCCTAGCGGAGATACGCAGTATTTT.

The rearrangement links TRBV7-9 to TRBJ1-4, with D uncertain. The V end lost 3 bases, the J end lost 4 bases, and 18 bases lay between the germline ends. CDR3 length: 17 residues. The V gene's germline CDR1 is SEHNR and CDR2 FQNEAQ (reference sequence). CDR3 sequence: CASSFQLRRGINEKLFF. DNA for the CDR3: TGTGCCAGCAGCTTTCAATTGAGGCGAGGGATTAATGAAAAACTGTTTTTT.

This clone was found a few times. V and J are TRBV12-5 and TRBJ2-2; TRBD1 matches at 7 bases. Germline V CDR1 and CDR2: LGHNT, FRNRAP. The length of the CDR3 is 16 residues. J gave up 3 bases and V 4 bases, and 8 bases lay outside the gene matches. The CDR3 loop is CASGSPTGLHTGELFF. The CDR3 DNA sequence: TGTGCTAGTGGTTCCCCGACAGGGCTCCACACCGGGGAGCTGTTTTTT. Full variable domain (outside the CDR3, taken from reference TRBV12-5 and TRBJ2-2): DARVTQTPRHKVTEMGQEVTMRCQPILGHNTVFWYRQTMMQGLELLAYFRNRAPLDDSGMPKDRFSAEMPDATLATLKIQPSEPRDSAVYFCASGSPTGLHTGELFFGEGSRLTVL.

This sequence joins TRBV6-1 and TRBJ1-5; tentative D call: TRBD1 (5 bases). Germline CDR1 MNHNS, CDR2 SASEGT. Trimming took off 6 bases at V and 7 bases at J, with 13 bases between the two ends. This CDR3 has 13 residues. CDR3 DNA: TGTGCCAGCAGCGCGTCCCGGGGGCAGCCCCAGCATTTT. The encoded protein is CASSASRGQPQHF.

The chain joins TRBV7-2 to TRBJ2-5; D remains unclear. V dropped 1 base and J dropped 11 bases, with 14 bases sitting between them. From germline, CDR1 is SGHTA and CDR2 FQGNSA. The CDR3 contains 13 residues. CDR3 in DNA: TGTGCCAGCAGCTTAGAAACCTGGAGTGAGCAGTACTTC. Translating it yields CASSLETWSEQYF.

The chain is built from TRBV4-2 and TRBJ2-5; 7 positions agree with TRBD1. Gene TRBJ2-7 matches the end of the DNA better, so the J call may be wrong. The CDR3 sequence is 16 residues long. Per the germline V gene, CDR1 is LGHNA and CDR2 is YNFKEQ. The DNA for the CDR3 is TGTGCCAGCAGTCCTAGGGGGCGTAACGGGTTTTACGAGCAGTACTTC. This translates into CASSPRGRNGFYEQYF.

The CDR3 DNA sequence: TGTGCCACGTCGGGACTAGCGGAAGAGACCCAGTACTTC. It codes for CATSGLAEETQYF. The chain recombines TRBV27 with TRBJ2-5, with TRBD2 identical over 11 bases. V trimming: 10 bases; J trimming: 3 bases; junction bases outside the gene matches: 4. The CDR3 is 13 residues long. Germline CDR1 reads MNHEY; CDR2 reads SMNVEV (reference sequence).

The gene calls are TRBV30 and TRBJ2-1; 10 nucleotides line up with TRBD1. The CDR3 is 15 amino acids. V was pared by 1 base and J by 6 bases, with 6 bases of the junction left unmatched. Germline V gene lookup returns CDR1 GTSNPN and CDR2 SVGIG (reference sequence). In DNA, the CDR3 is TGTGCCTGGAGTGGGGGGACAGGGGCTGGCAATGAGCAGTTCTTC. Protein: CAWSGGTGAGNEQFF.

This sequence joins TRBV19 and TRBJ1-3; TRBD1 is a possible D gene (6 bases). The germline V and J ends were trimmed by 3 bases and 3 bases, with 12 bases remaining between them. There are 15 residues in the CDR3. The germline V gene has CDR1 LNHDA and CDR2 SQIVND (reference sequence). The CDR3 DNA reads as TGTGCCAGTAGTATTGGCAGGGGCGGTGGAAACACCATATATTTT. It yields the protein CASSIGRGGGNTIYF.

In its sample, this clone was seen a few times. The CDR3 reads CAISRSGTFYNEQFF. The CDR3 DNA reads as TGTGCCATCAGCCGTAGCGGGACGTTCTACAATGAGCAGTTCTTC. The chain couples TRBV10-3 to TRBJ2-1, with 8 bases aligning to TRBD2. The CDR3 has 15 residues. Unmatched junction bases numbered 7, after V lost 6 bases and J lost 3 bases. From germline, CDR1 is ENHRY and CDR2 SYGVKD.

This chain uses TRBV9 with TRBJ1-6, with TRBD1 identical over 9 bases. The CDR3 is made up of 16 amino acids. Germline V gene lookup returns CDR1 SGDLS and CDR2 YYNGEE. J was trimmed by 10 bases and V by 3 bases; bases with no gene match: 11. The CDR3 reads CASSANPGTGKSPLHF. CDR3 nucleotide sequence: TGTGCCAGCAGCGCCAACCCCGGGACAGGGAAGTCACCCCTCCACTTT.

The chain combines TRBV6-5 with TRBJ2-3, with D hard to call. The V end was cut by 0 bases, the J end by 14 bases, with 18 bases between. The CDR3 has 14 amino acids. The V gene's germline CDR1 is MNHEY and CDR2 SVGAGI. The CDR3 DNA reads as TGTGCCAGCAGTTACTCCCCAAGTGCTCAGGTCGGGTATTTT. Translation: CASSYSPSAQVGYF.

V gene TRBV21-1 combines with J gene TRBJ2-1; the D call TRBD2 from the table was never checked on the DNA. TRBV21-1 is designated a pseudogene. This CDR3 has 15 residues. The CDR3 sequence: CASSNRPRSHNEQFF. CDR3 bases: TGTGCCAGCAGCAATCGTCCTAGGAGCCACAATGAGCAGTTCTTC.

This sequence joins TRBV5-6 and TRBJ1-2; no reliable D call. V was shortened by 2 bases and J by 7 bases, with 15 bases between the two germline ends. CDR3 size: 14 residues. From germline, CDR1 is SGHDT and CDR2 YYEEEE. The CDR3 nucleotides read TGTGCCAGCAGCTTTCCGGGGTTTCGGCGTGGCTACACCTTC. This sequence encodes CASSFPGFRRGYTF.

The V call is TRBV30, the J call TRBJ1-1; D unclear. The CDR3 runs 14 residues. Germline values: CDR1 GTSNPN, CDR2 SVGIG (reference sequence). V shed 3 bases and J shed 1 base, with 12 bases lying between them. In DNA, the CDR3 is TGTGCCTGGAGGCCGCGAGGAGGGAACACTGAAGCTTTCTTT. As protein: CAWRPRGGNTEAFF.

The J gene is TRBJ2-7, the V gene TRBV5-4; 9 nucleotides align to TRBD2. Losses at the gene ends were 2 bases for V and 3 bases for J; bases not matched to a gene: 9. The CDR3 is 16 amino acids. Looked up from germline, CDR1 is SGHNT and CDR2 is YYREEE (reference sequence). CDR3 in amino acids: CASSLAGGGKGYEQYF. The CDR3 DNA reads as TGTGCCAGCAGCTTAGCGGGAGGAGGTAAGGGCTACGAGCAGTACTTC.

The chain couples TRBV19 to TRBJ2-2; TRBD2 agrees at 7 bases. Germline V gene lookup returns CDR1 LNHDA and CDR2 SQIVND (reference sequence). The V segment lost 2 bases and the J segment 3 bases; nucleotides outside the gene matches: 3. The CDR3 is made up of 15 amino acids. The DNA for the CDR3 is TGTGCCAGTAGTATACAGGGACTACACACCGGGGAGCTGTTTTTT. Residues: CASSIQGLHTGELFF.

Here the CDR3 reads CASSLQHKNIQYF. The CDR3 DNA reads TGTGCCAGCAGCTTACAACACAAAAACATTCAGTACTTC. The chain joins TRBV11-3 to TRBJ2-4; no clear D. The V end lost 2 bases, the J end lost 3 bases, and 5 bases lay between the germline ends. CDR3 length equals 13 residues. Germline V lookup: CDR1 SGHNT, CDR2 YENEEA.

This sequence joins TRBV15 and TRBJ2-4; no definite D call. Trimming left V 0 bases short and J 7 bases short, with 16 bases between. Germline V CDR1 and CDR2: LNHNV, YYDKDF (reference sequence). The CDR3 runs to 16 residues. CDR3 nucleotide sequence: TGTGCCACCAGCAGAGATCTTCTTATCGCCGGGAACATTCAGTACTTC. Translating gives CATSRDLLIAGNIQYF.